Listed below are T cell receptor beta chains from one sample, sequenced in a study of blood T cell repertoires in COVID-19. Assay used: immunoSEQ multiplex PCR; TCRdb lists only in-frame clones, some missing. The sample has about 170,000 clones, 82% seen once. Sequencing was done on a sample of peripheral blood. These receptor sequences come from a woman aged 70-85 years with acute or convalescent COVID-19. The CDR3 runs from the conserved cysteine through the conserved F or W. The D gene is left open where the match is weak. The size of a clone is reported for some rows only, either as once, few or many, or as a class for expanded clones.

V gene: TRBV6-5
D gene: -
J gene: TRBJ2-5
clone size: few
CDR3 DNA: TGTGCCAGCAGTTACGGGGCGGGGAGTGGGGAGACCCAGTACTTC
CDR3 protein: CASSYGAGSGETQYF

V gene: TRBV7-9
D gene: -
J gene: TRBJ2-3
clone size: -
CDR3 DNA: TGTGCCAGCAGCTCACAGGGGACTGGGCCCACAGATACGCAGTATTTT
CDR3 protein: CASSSQGTGPTDTQYF

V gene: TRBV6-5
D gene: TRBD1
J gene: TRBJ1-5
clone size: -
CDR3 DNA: TGTGCCAGCAGTTACGACGGGGGACAGGGCAATCAGCCCCAGCATTTT
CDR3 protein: CASSYDGGQGNQPQHF

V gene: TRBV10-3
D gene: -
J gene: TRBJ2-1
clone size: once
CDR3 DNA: TGTGCCATCAGTGATTTCAGCAGGGGATACAATGAGCAGTTCTTC
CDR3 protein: CAISDFSRGYNEQFF

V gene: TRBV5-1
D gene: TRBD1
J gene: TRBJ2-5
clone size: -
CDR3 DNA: TGCGCCAGCAGCGCTGGGACAGGGGTTACCCAAGAGACCCAGTACTTC
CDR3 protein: CASSAGTGVTQETQYF

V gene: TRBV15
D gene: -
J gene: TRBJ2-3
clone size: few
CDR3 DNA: TGTGCCACCAGCAGAGATCCAGGGCCGATCACAGATACGCAGTATTTT
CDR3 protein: CATSRDPGPITDTQYF

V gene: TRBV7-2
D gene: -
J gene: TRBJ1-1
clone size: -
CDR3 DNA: TGTGCCAGCAGCTTGGTTAGCAGCGTCACTGAAGCTTTCTTT
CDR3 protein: CASSLVSSVTEAFF

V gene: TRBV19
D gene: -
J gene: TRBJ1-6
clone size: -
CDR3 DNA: TGTGCCAGTAGTAACCCCACCTTGGCAGGAGGGAATTCAGCCCTCCACTTT
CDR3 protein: CASSNPTLAGGNSALHF

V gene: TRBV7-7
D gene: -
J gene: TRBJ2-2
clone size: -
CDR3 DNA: TGTGCCAGCAGCTCAACGACGGGAGTAGGTGGGGAGCTGTTTTTT
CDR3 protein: CASSSTTGVGGELFF

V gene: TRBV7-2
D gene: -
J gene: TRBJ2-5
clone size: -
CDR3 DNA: TGTGCCAGCAGCTTACGACCGACAGTCCAAGAGACCCAGTACTTC
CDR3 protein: CASSLRPTVQETQYF

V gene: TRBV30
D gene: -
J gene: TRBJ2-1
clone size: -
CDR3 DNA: TGTGCCTGGTCTCTGAGCTCCTACAATGAGCAGTTCTTC
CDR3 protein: CAWSLSSYNEQFF

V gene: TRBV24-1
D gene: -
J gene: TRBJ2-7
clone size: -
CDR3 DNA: TGTGCCACCAGTGATACCCGGTTTGCCTACGAGCAGTACTTC
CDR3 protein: CATSDTRFAYEQYF

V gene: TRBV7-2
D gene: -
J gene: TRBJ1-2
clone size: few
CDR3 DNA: TGTGCCAGCAGCCCTAGGATTCTGGACAGCACTGGCTACACCTTC
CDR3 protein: CASSPRILDSTGYTF

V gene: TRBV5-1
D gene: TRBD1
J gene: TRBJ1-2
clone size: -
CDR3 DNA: TGCGCCAGCAGCCGGCGACGACAGGGGGCTTCGTATGGCTACACCTTC
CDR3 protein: CASSRRRQGASYGYTF

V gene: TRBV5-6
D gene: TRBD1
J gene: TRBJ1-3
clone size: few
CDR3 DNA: TGTGCCAGCAGCTTGGGCGGACAGGCAAAATCTGGAAACACCATATATTTT
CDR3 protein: CASSLGGQAKSGNTIYF

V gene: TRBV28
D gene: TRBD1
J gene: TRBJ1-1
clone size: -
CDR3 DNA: TGTGCCAGCAGTGACAGGGTAAAGGTTTTCTTT
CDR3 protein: CASSDRVKVFF

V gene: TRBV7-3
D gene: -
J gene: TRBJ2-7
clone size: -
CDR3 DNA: TGTGCCAGCAGCTTGCAGGGGCCGGACTACGAGCAGTACTTC
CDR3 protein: CASSLQGPDYEQYF

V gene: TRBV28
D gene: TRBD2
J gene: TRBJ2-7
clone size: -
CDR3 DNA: TGTGCCAGCACCCAATCTGGGCTAGCGGGAACCTACGAGCAGTACTTC
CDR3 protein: CASTQSGLAGTYEQYF

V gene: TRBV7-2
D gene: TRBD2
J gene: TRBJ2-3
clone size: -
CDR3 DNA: TGTGCCAGCAGCTTAGCCAGCGGGGGGGCCTCAGATACGCAGTATTTT
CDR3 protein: CASSLASGGASDTQYF

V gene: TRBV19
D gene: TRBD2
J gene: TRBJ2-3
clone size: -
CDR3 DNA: TGTGCCAGTAGTATAGCAGCGGGACTAGCGGTCTCAGATACGCAGTATTTT
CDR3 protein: CASSIAAGLAVSDTQYF

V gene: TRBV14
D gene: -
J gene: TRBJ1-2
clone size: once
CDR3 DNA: TGTGCCAGCAGCCAAGGAGTCAGGGTGGCATCCAACTATGGCTACACCTTC
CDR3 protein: CASSQGVRVASNYGYTF

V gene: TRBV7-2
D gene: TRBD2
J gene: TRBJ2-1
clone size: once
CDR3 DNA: TGTGCCAGCAGCTTAGCGCACACTAGCGGGAACAATGAGCAGTTCTTC
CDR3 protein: CASSLAHTSGNNEQFF

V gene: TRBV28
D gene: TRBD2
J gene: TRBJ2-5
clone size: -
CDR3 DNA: TGTGCCAGCATGACGGGAGGTCCTGGGGAGACCCAGTACTTC
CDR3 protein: CASMTGGPGETQYF

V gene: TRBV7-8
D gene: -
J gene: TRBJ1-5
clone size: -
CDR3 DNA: TGTGCCAGCAGCTTGTTCTCCGGAACAGGGAAAGGGGGCAATCAGCCCCAGCATTTT
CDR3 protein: CASSLFSGTGKGGNQPQHF

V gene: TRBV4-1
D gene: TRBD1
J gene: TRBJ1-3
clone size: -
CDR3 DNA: TGCGCCAGCAGCCAACCCGGGACAGGGCCTGGAAACACCATATATTTT
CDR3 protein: CASSQPGTGPGNTIYF

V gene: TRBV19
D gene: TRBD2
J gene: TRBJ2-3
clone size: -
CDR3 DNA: TGTGCCAGTAGTACAGGTCTAAGCACTAGCGGGGGCACAGATACGCAGTATTTT
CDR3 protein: CASSTGLSTSGGTDTQYF

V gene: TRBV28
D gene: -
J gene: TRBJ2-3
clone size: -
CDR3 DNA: TGTGCCAGCAGTTCCCCCCGAACTCCCACAGATACGCAGTATTTT
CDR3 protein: CASSSPRTPTDTQYF

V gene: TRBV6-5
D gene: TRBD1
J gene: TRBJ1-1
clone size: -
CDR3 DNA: TGTGCCAGCAGTTACCGAGGACAGGGGGCTCACACTGAAGCTTTCTTT
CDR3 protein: CASSYRGQGAHTEAFF

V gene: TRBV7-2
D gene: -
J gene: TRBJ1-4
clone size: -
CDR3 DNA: TGTGCCAGCAAGGAATGGGAGTCTAATGAAAAACTGTTTTTT
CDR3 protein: CASKEWESNEKLFF

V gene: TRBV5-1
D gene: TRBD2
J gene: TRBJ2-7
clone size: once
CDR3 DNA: TGCGCCAGCAGCTTAGGGACTAGCGGGTCCACTCAGTACTTC
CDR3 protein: CASSLGTSGSTQYF

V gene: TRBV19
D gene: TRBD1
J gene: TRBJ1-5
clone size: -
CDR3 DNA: TGTGCCAGTAGCACGACAGGGGGCCAGCAGCCCCAGCATTTT
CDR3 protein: CASSTTGGQQPQHF

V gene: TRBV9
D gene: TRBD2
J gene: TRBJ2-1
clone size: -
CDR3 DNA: TGTGCCAGCAGCGTAGGGTCGGGACTAGCTTACAATGAGCAGTTCTTC
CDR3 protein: CASSVGSGLAYNEQFF

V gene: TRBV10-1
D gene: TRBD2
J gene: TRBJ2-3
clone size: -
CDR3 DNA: TGCGCCAGCAGTGTACTAGCGGAGAGCACAGATACGCAGTATTTT
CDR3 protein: CASSVLAESTDTQYF

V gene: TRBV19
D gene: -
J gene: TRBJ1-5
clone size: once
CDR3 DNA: TGTGCCAGTAGTATCTCCAGGGTTGGTCAGCCCCAGCATTTT
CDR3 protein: CASSISRVGQPQHF

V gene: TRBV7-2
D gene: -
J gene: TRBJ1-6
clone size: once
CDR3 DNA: TGTGCCAGCAGCTTAGAGGGGGTTTCCGTTTCACCCCTCCACTTT
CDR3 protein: CASSLEGVSVSPLHF

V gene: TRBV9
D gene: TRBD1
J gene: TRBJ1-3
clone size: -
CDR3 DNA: TGTGCCAGCAGCGTTCAGGACAGGGGCTCTGGAAACACCATATATTTT
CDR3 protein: CASSVQDRGSGNTIYF

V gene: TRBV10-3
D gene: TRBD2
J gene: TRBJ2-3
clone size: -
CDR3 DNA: TGTGCCATCAGTGGTGCTAGCGGGGGGGCGACAGATACGCAGTATTTT
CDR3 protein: CAISGASGGATDTQYF

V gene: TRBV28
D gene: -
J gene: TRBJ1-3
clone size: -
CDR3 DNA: TGTGCCAGCAGTTTCCGGACAACCTTCGGAAACACCATATATTTT
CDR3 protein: CASSFRTTFGNTIYF

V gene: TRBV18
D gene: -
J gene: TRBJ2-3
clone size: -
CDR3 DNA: TGTGCCAGCTCTACTACTAGGGGGGATACGCAGTATTTT
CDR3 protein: CASSTTRGDTQYF

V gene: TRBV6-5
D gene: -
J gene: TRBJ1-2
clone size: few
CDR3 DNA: TGTGCCAGCAGCCTCTTTAACTATGGCTACACCTTC
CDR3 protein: CASSLFNYGYTF

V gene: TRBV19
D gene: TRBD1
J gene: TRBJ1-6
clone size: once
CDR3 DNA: TGTGCCAGTAGTAATTCCGGGACAGGGAGCAACTCACCCCTCCACTTT
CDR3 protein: CASSNSGTGSNSPLHF